This T cell receptor (beta chain) emerged from a study of blood T cells in healthy people across ages. A second PCR of roughly 7 to 11 cycles used a sample-barcoded 5' primer and a J-beta primer mix. In TCRdb, the 5' RACE reads were re-called with MiXCR into one record per CDR3 protein. Among approximately 600,000 distinct CDR3 sequences listed, approximately 50% were seen once. V shed 0 bases and J shed 3 bases, with 14 bases lying between them. CDR1 SQVTM and CDR2 ANQGSEA come from the germline V gene. The CDR3 extends over 15 amino acids. This clonotype has more than one count but fewer than ten. This receptor was identified in a man in his sixties in good health. The sequenced sample was blood. The chain carries TRBV29-1 and TRBJ1-2, with D possibly TRBD1 on 5 matching bases. The CDR3 sequence is CSVEDRKRGHYGYTF. CDR3 coding DNA: TGCAGCGTTGAAGATCGTAAGAGGGGACACTATGGCTACACCTTC.